This T cell receptor (beta chain) was recorded in a study of radiation and T cells in renal cell carcinoma. The time point: blood 4 weeks post-SBRT, at nephrectomy. The treatment here: 15 Gy SBRT to primary tumor, nephrectomy 4 weeks later. Nephrectomy followed 15 Gy stereotactic body radiation by 4 weeks. V was shortened by 3 bases and J by 4 bases, with 13 bases between the two germline ends. The germline V gene has CDR1 SQVTM and CDR2 ANQGSEA. This CDR3 is 13 amino acids long. Study results and limitations: In blood, top tumor clones expanded by 2 weeks, shrinking by 4. Without pretreatment biopsies, baseline tumor clonotype presence was undetermined.

The method was immunoSEQ multiplex PCR; TCRdb's version includes in-frame clones alone and lacks a portion of them. In the table there are about 78,000 clones, approximately 90% of which are singletons. A note on this clone: Its antigen is as yet unknown. This specimen includes other DNA sequences encoding the same CDR3.

The chain recombines TRBV29-1 with TRBJ2-7; the D gene is possibly TRBD1 (5 bases). The clonotype was recovered from an older woman with renal cell carcinoma. Specimen: blood, collected from a patient whose treatment included radiotherapy and nephrectomy. The CDR3 DNA is TGCAGCGTTGAGGGGCAGGGTGGTTACGAGCAGTACTTC. Translating gives CSVEGQGGYEQYF.